This T cell receptor (beta chain) was recorded in a study of beta chain features in type 1 diabetes. Findings of the study overall: The study found moderately but significantly shorter TCRB CDR3s in all four CD4+ subsets of Type 1 diabetes patients.

Reverse transcription of all isolated RNA meant that expressed TCRB transcripts were sequenced. Assay used: immunoSEQ multiplex PCR; TCRdb lists only in-frame clones, some missing. This table holds about 27,000 clones, less than 70% found once. Concerning this clone: What it recognizes is unknown. Additional DNA sequences in this sample encode the identical CDR3.

The germline V gene encodes CDR1 SGHTA and CDR2 FQGNSA. The V gene end was trimmed by 3 bases and the J gene end by 3 bases; junction bases not matched to a gene: 6. The CDR3 covers 15 residues. Specimen: Tregs from blood. The J gene is TRBJ2-3, the V gene TRBV7-2, with 7 bases lining up with TRBD1. The TCR was taken from a woman aged 18-29 years with type 1 diabetes. The CDR3 sequence: CASSLGQPLTDTQYF. In nucleotides, the CDR3 is TGTGCCAGCAGCTTGGGACAGCCTCTTACAGATACGCAGTATTTT.